This T cell receptor beta chain was captured by sequencing in a study of T cells in Graves' hyperthyroidism and ophthalmopathy. Trimming pared 3 bases from V and 2 bases from J, leaving 17 bases between. The CDR3 runs 15 residues. Germline V gives CDR1 DFQATT, CDR2 SNEGSKA (reference sequence). General observations from the study: Expanded thyroid clonotypes (above 0.001) were mostly also found in blood.

RNA transcripts were the template for amplifying TCR beta CDR3 regions. A first-round RT-PCR of the TCR CDR3 used the HTBI primer set. TCRdb redid the calling of the multiplex PCR reads with MiXCR, one entry per CDR3 protein. The sample records roughly 510,000 distinct CDR3 sequences, less than 25% being singletons. Over 18 months, lack of ophthalmopathy progression marked Graves' hyperthyroidism as stable. It was uncontrolled infection, other autoimmune disease, pregnancy or lactation that excluded patients. The PBMCs studied were ones that came from 10 ml fresh peripheral blood. This clonotype was counted ten times or more. Its antigen is currently unknown.

The chain recombines TRBV20-1 with TRBJ2-7; D is ambiguous. The sequence derives from a man between 18 and 35 years old with Graves' hyperthyroidism. Input material: blood. CDR3 protein: CSASPRPGWTYEQYF. CDR3 nucleotides: TGCAGTGCTAGCCCTCGACCGGGTTGGACCTACGAGCAGTACTTC.